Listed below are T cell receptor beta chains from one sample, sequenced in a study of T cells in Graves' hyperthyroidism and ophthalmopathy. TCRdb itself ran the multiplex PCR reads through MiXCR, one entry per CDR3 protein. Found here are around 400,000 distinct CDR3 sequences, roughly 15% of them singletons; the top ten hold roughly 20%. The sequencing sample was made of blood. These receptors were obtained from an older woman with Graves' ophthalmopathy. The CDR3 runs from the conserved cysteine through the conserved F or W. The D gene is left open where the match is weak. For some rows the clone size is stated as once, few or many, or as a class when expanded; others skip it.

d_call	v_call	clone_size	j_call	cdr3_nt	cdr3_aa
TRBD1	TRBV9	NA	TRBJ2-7	TGTGCCAGCAGCCCCCAAGGGACAGGAGATCGCTACGAGCAGTACTTC	CASSPQGTGDRYEQYF
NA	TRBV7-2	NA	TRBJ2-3	TGTGCCAGCAGCTCCCGGCGGAGGGCCGTGAGCACAGATACGCAGTATTTT	CASSSRRRAVSTDTQYF
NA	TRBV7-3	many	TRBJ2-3	TGTGCCAGCAGCCCGTCGACCCTGACAGATACGCAGTATTTT	CASSPSTLTDTQYF
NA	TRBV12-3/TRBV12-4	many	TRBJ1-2	TGTGCCAGCAGTAAAAAGGGGTATGGCTACACCTTC	CASSKKGYGYTF
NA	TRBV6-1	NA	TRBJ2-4	TGTGCCAGCAGTGAACAGGGGAAGGATGAAAACATTCAGTACTTC	CASSEQGKDENIQYF
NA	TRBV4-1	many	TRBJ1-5	TGCGCCAGCAGCCAGGGACCTGGCGACCCCCACCAGCCCCAGCATTTT	CASSQGPGDPHQPQHF
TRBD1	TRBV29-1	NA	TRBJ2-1	TGCAGCGTTTCCACCGGGACAGGGGTTGAGCAGTTCTTC	CSVSTGTGVEQFF
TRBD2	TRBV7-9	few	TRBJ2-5	TGTGCCAGCTTAGCGGGAGGTCAGACCCAGTACTTC	CASLAGGQTQYF
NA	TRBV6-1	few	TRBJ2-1	TGTGCCAGCCTGCCCTTAGACAAGGATGAGCAGTTCTTC	CASLPLDKDEQFF
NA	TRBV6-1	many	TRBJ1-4	TGTGCCAGCATCCTCGACAGAACTAATGAAAAACTGTTTTTT	CASILDRTNEKLFF
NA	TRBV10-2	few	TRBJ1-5	TGCGCCAGCAGTGAGAACTGGGATGGGGGGAATCAGCCCCAGCATTTT	CASSENWDGGNQPQHF
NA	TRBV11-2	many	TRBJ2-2	TGTGCCAGCAGCTTAGAAGGGGGGGTCGGGGAGCTGTTTTTT	CASSLEGGVGELFF
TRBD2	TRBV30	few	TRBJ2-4	TGTGCCTGGATCCTCAAGAGGGCTAGCGGGAAAGCCAAAAACATTCAGTACTTC	CAWILKRASGKAKNIQYF
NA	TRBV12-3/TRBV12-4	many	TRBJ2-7	TGTGCCAACGGATCGACGGAGGGCCGAGCCGAGCAGTACTTC	CANGSTEGRAEQYF
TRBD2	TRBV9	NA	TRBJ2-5	TGTGCCAGCAGCTTCAGCGGGGGAGAGACCCAGTACTTC	CASSFSGGETQYF
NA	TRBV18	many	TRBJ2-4	TGTGCCAGCTCACCACAGGCGGGCATTCAGTACTTC	CASSPQAGIQYF
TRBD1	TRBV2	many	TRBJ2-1	TGTGCCAGCAGCTCCTTAGGGACAGTCTACAATGAGCAGTTCTTC	CASSSLGTVYNEQFF
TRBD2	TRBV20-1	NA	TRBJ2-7	TGCAGTGCTATTTGGGCAGGACTAGACGGCGAGCAGTACTTC	CSAIWAGLDGEQYF
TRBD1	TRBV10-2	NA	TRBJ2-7	TGCGCCAGCAGCCGGGACAGGGTCAACGAGCAGTACTTC	CASSRDRVNEQYF
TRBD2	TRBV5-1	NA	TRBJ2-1	TGCGCCAGCAGCTTGGGGACTAGCCTTTACAATGAGCAGTTCTTC	CASSLGTSLYNEQFF
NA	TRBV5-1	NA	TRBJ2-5	TGCGCCAGCAGCTTGGCGGGTAGTTGGGAGACCCAGTACTTC	CASSLAGSWETQYF
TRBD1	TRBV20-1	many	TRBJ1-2	TGCAGAGTCTACCGGGACAGGGGTGGCGGCTACACCTTC	CRVYRDRGGGYTF
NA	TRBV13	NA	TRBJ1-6	TGTGCCAGCAGCCGGGGGGAGTATAATTCACCCCTCCACTTT	CASSRGEYNSPLHF
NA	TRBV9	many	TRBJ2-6	TGTGCCAGCAGCGTAGCCGCTCAGGTAATAGGCACTGGGGCCAACGTCCTGACTTTC	CASSVAAQVIGTGANVLTF
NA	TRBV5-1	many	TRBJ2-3	TGCGCCAGCAGCGTCACAGGTGAACGAGCAGATACGCAGTATTTT	CASSVTGERADTQYF